The entry below gives a single TCR beta chain sequence along with its context. Its antigen is unknown. No base qualities exist here, and no much larger clone lies one base off it. In the germline V gene (reference sequence), CDR1 corresponds to SGHNT and CDR2 to YYREEE. The CDR3 sequence holds 15 residues, the cysteine and phenylalanine included. Just the 45-base CDR3 DNA is kept, in frame starting at base 1. The germline ends are 13 bases apart after V is trimmed by 4 bases and J by 2 bases. The data were taken from a study of Tregs in tolerant kidney transplant recipients (dated by TCRdb to between 2019 and 2020). Regarding the study in general: The study used TCRbeta sequencing to identify donor-specific regulatory T cells before combined kidney and bone marrow transplantation, then tracked those cells after transplant. TCRbeta repertoire sequencing was used in a few healthy controls to compare several ways of expanding Tregs specific for an allogeneic donor.

Thawed PBMCs were FACS-sorted into unstimulated Tregs (CD4+CD25+CD127-), CD4+ non-Tregs (CD4+CD25-), CD4 cells and CD8 cells. Blood from healthy controls was obtained either as purchased buffy coats or from healthy volunteers. Healthy control blood was separated into PBMCs by Ficoll density gradient and cryopreserved, and patient PBMCs were collected both before and after transplant. The investigation overall reported the following: Biological reproducibility was not examined directly, but technical replication error appeared to be minimal. The most biologically relevant and donor-specific TCRbeta repertoire appeared to be identified by expanding Tregs with activated donor B cells. The study was constrained by small patient numbers, and validation of the findings is required in larger populations and under other immunosuppression protocols.

Genomic DNA was extracted from sorted cells with the QIAGEN DNeasy Blood and Tissue Kit for TCRbeta CDR3 sequencing. Through immunoSEQ, high-throughput TCRbeta CDR3 sequencing was done commercially, including PCR amplification with internal controls and bias correction. In the paper's pipeline: Unique productive TCRbeta sequences were defined by CDR3 nucleotide sequence where primers matched, otherwise by CDR3 amino acid sequence with Vbeta and Jbeta genes. Sorting error was corrected by removing sequences shared between sorted populations at a frequency ratio of 2:1 or less, and the remaining shared sequences were assigned to the higher population. Sequences were defined as donor-reactive when expanded at least 5-fold in CFSE-low cells versus unstimulated cells and present at a frequency of at least 0.01% in CFSE-low cells. Jensen-Shannon divergence calculated on the top 100 TCRbeta sequences ranked by frequency was used to measure repertoire divergence. For any sample with multiple sequencing runs, sorting error was corrected in each run separately before the runs were pooled. What TCRdb holds here is the immuneACCESS table cut down to in-frame rearrangements. Part of the clones is not present; checked against another copy, under half of the missing clones reflect an unresolved V gene, and the others are unexplained. V, J and clone size derive from that table, while D and trimming were established from the DNA sequence. In this sample the table shows tens of thousands of clones, 65% to 85% of which occur a single time. Of the sample, roughly 4.5% is held by the ten largest clones.

The rearrangement combines TRBV5-4 with TRBJ1-5, with no D gene named confidently. Input material: CD4+ T cells from blood. This TCR derives from a human donor in good health. The CDR3 protein is CASSLDPAGNQPQHF. The DNA reads as follows: TGTGCCAGCAGCCTAGACCCGGCCGGCAATCAGCCCCAGCATTTT.